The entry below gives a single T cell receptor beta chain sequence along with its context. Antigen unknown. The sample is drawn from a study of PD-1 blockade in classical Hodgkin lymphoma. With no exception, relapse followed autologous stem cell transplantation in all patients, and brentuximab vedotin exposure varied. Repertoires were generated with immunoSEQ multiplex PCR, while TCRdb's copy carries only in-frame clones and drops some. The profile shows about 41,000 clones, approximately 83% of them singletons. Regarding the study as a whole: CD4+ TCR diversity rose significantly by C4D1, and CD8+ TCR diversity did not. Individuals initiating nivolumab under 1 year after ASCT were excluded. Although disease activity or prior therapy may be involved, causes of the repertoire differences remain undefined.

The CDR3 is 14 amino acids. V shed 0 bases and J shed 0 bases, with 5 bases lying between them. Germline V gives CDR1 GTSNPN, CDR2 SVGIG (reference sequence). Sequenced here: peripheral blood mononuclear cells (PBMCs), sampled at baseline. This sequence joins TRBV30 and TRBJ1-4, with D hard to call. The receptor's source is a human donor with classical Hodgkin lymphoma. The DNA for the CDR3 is TGTGCCTGGAGTGTACTCTCAACTAATGAAAAACTGTTTTTT. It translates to CAWSVLSTNEKLFF.